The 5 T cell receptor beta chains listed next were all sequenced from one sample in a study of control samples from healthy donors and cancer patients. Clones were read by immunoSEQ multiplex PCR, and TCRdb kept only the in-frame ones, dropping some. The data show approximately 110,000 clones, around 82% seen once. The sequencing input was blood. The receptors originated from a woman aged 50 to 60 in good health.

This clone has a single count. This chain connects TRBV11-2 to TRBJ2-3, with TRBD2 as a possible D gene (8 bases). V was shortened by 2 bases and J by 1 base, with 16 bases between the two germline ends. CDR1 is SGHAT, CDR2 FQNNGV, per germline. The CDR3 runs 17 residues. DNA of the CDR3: TGTGCCAGCAGCTTACCATTAGCGGGGACAGGCACAGATACGCAGTATTTT. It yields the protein CASSLPLAGTGTDTQYF.

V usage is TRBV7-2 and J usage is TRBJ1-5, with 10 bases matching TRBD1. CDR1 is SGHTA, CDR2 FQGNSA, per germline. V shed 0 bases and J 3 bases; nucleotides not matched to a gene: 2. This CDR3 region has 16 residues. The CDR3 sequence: CASSLAGTGVNQPQHF. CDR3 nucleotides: TGTGCCAGCAGCTTAGCTGGGACAGGGGTCAATCAGCCCCAGCATTTT. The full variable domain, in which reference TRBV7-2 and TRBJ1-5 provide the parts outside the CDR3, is GAGVSQSPSNKVTEKGKDVELRCDPISGHTALYWYRQSLGQGLEFLIYFQGNSAPDKSGLPSDRFSAERTGGSVSTLTIQRTQQEDSAVYLCASSLAGTGVNQPQHFGDGTRLSIL.

CDR3 DNA: TGCAGCGTTGAGGTCCAAATTTACACTGAAGCTTTCTTT. Translated, it gives CSVEVQIYTEAFF. The chain uses TRBV29-1 and TRBJ1-1; D not resolved. V gave up 3 bases and J gave up 3 bases, with 11 bases separating them. The CDR3 spans 13 residues. Germline CDR1 is SQVTM and CDR2 is ANQGSEA.

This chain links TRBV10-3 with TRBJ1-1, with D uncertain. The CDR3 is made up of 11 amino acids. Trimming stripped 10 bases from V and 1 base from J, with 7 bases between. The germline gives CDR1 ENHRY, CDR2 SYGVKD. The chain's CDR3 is CATQENTEAFF. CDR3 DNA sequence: TGTGCCACTCAGGAGAACACTGAAGCTTTCTTT.

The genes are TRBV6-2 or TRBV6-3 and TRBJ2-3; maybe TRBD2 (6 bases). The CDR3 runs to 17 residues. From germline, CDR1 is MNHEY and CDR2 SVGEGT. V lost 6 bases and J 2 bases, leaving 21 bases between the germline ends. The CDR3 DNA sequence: TGTGCCAGCAGCAAACGCCGGGACTCAATATACACAGATACGCAGTATTTT. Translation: CASSKRRDSIYTDTQYF.